Shown below are 14 T cell receptor beta chains from a single sample sequenced in a study of identifying expanded T cells in peripheral blood. Profiling relied on immunoSEQ multiplex PCR, and the TCRdb table lists in-frame clones only, not all of them. The table shows about 94,000 clones, with 88% occurring only once. Sequencing was performed on blood. Every receptor here comes from a person aged 18-70 years in good health.

This clone was seen just once. The chain carries TRBV19 and TRBJ2-5; D is ambiguous. The CDR3 sequence is 11 residues long. Germline CDR1 reads LNHDA; CDR2 reads SQIVND (reference sequence). Trimming shortened V by 3 bases and J by 3 bases, and 2 bases separated the two germline ends. CDR3 protein: CASSIEETQYF. The CDR3 DNA is TGTGCCAGTAGTATTGAAGAGACCCAGTACTTC.

The CDR3 region is CASSPGGANYGYTF. The CDR3 DNA reads TGTGCCAGCTCACCGGGGGGCGCTAACTATGGCTACACCTTC. This rearrangement joins TRBV18 to TRBJ1-2; D might be TRBD1 (6 bases). CDR3 length: 14 residues. V gave up 3 bases and J gave up 0 bases, with 8 bases separating them. In germline, CDR1 is KGHSH, CDR2 LQKENI.

The chain couples TRBV19 to TRBJ1-1; D is undetermined. V dropped 6 bases and J dropped 6 bases, with 17 bases sitting between them. The CDR3 loop spans 14 amino acids. CDR1 is LNHDA and CDR2 is SQIVND in the germline V gene (reference sequence). In nucleotides, the CDR3 is TGTGCCAGTAGCCCGGGATCTCATGTCGCTGAAGCTTTCTTT. As protein: CASSPGSHVAEAFF.

V usage is TRBV19 and J usage is TRBJ1-1; no definite D call. Germline V gene lookup returns CDR1 LNHDA and CDR2 SQIVND (reference sequence). There are 16 residues in the CDR3. The V gene lost 0 bases and the J gene lost 3 bases, with 14 bases spanning the gap. In DNA form, the CDR3 reads TGTGCCAGTAGTATAGATCTGTGGGGTATCGACACTGAAGCTTTCTTT. It encodes CASSIDLWGIDTEAFF. Variable domain in full (rest from reference TRBV19 and TRBJ1-1): DGGITQSPKYLFRKEGQNVTLSCEQNLNHDAMYWYRQDPGQGLRLIYYSQIVNDFQKGDIAEGYSVSREKKESFPLTVTSAQKNPTAFYLCASSIDLWGIDTEAFFGQGTRLTVV.

The V call is TRBV12-2, the J call TRBJ2-3; the tabulated D call, TRBD1, remains unverified against the DNA. TRBV12-2 is described as a pseudogene. The CDR3 runs 13 residues. CDR3 coding DNA: TGTGCAAGTCGCTCCCAAAGCACAGATACGCAGTATTTT. Amino acid sequence: CASRSQSTDTQYF.

This clone was observed many times. The CDR3 DNA sequence: TGCGCCAGCAGTGAGGGGCCTGCGAACACCGGGGAGCTGTTTTTT. Translating it yields CASSEGPANTGELFF. The chain recombines TRBV10-1 with TRBJ2-2, with unresolved D. CDR3 size: 15 residues. V was clipped by 2 bases and J by 0 bases, with 7 bases between them. Germline V lookup: CDR1 WNHNN, CDR2 SYGVQD (reference sequence).

This clone showed up just a few times. J is TRBJ1-2 and V is TRBV25-1, with 7 bases aligning to TRBD1. Germline CDR1 is MGHDK and CDR2 is SYGVNS. The CDR3 spans 14 residues. The J segment lost 5 bases and the V segment lost 5 bases, leaving 8 bases of the junction unmatched. The CDR3 sequence: CASSNRDRGYGYTF. In DNA form, the CDR3 reads TGTGCCAGCAGTAACCGGGACAGAGGATATGGCTACACCTTC.

The CDR3 is CASSYRTRDEQFF. Written as DNA, the CDR3 is TGTGCCAGCAGCTACCGGACTCGGGATGAGCAGTTCTTC. The chain combines TRBV27 with TRBJ2-1, with D possibly matching TRBD2 (5 bases). The V end lost 6 bases, the J end lost 8 bases, and 14 bases lay between the germline ends. Germline loops: CDR1 MNHEY, CDR2 SMNVEV (reference sequence). The CDR3 has 13 residues.

V is TRBV11-2 and J is TRBJ1-2, with no clear D. The ends were cut back, 4 bases at V and 4 bases at J, with 10 bases in the middle. The CDR3 is 13 residues long. Looked up from germline, CDR1 is SGHAT and CDR2 is FQNNGV. CDR3 region: CASSSLPIYGYTF. The CDR3, as DNA: TGTGCCAGCAGCTCCCTGCCTATCTATGGCTACACCTTC.

Only one count was recorded for this clone. The V gene is TRBV5-1, the J gene TRBJ2-6, with 9 bases fitting TRBD2. Germline values: CDR1 SGHRS, CDR2 YFSETQ. The J segment lost 2 bases and the V segment lost 4 bases, leaving 7 bases of the junction unmatched. The CDR3 spans 17 residues. CDR3 amino acids: CASSAGLAIPGANVLTF. In DNA, the CDR3 is TGCGCCAGCAGCGCCGGACTAGCGATTCCTGGGGCCAACGTCCTGACTTTC.

CDR3 sequence: CASSLALGRAVDEQYF. The CDR3 DNA follows: TGCGCCAGCAGCTTGGCCTTGGGGCGCGCGGTTGACGAGCAGTACTTC. The chain joins TRBV5-1 to TRBJ2-7, with D maybe TRBD1 (5 bases). CDR3 length equals 16 residues. Germline V gene lookup returns CDR1 SGHRS and CDR2 YFSETQ. V lost 0 bases, J lost 5 bases, and 18 bases lay in between.

The chain links TRBV29-1 to TRBJ2-1; maybe TRBD2 (5 bases). In germline, CDR1 is SQVTM, CDR2 ANQGSEA. The CDR3 contains 16 residues. V was cut by 6 bases and J by 2 bases, with 20 bases left in between. The chain's CDR3 is CSVELLGDFTYNEQFF. The DNA for the CDR3 is TGCAGCGTGGAACTGCTGGGAGATTTTACCTACAATGAGCAGTTCTTC.

The chain carries TRBV6-5 and TRBJ1-2; D is perhaps TRBD1 (6 bases). The V end lost 2 bases, the J end lost 7 bases, and 11 bases lay between the germline ends. Germline V lookup: CDR1 MNHEY, CDR2 SVGAGI. The length of the CDR3 is 13 residues. The CDR3 loop is CASSYGRGTGYTF. The CDR3 coding sequence is TGTGCCAGCAGTTACGGCAGGGGAACTGGCTACACCTTC.

The V call is TRBV2, the J call TRBJ1-2; 9 nucleotides match TRBD1. CDR3 size: 14 residues. Germline trimming cut 4 bases from V and 6 bases from J; bases unmatched to any gene: 6. Germline CDR1 reads SNHLY; CDR2 reads FYNNEI. The CDR3 is CASSVRTGVNGYTF. CDR3 DNA sequence: TGTGCCAGCAGTGTGAGGACAGGGGTCAATGGCTACACCTTC.